This TCR beta chain was recorded in a study of control samples from healthy donors and cancer patients. The CDR3 contains 16 residues. Data came from immunoSEQ multiplex PCR; TCRdb stores just in-frame clones and leaves some out. Among 120,000 or so clones listed, 85% to 95% were seen once. The receptor comes from a man older than 75 with head and neck cancer. The gene calls are TRBV21-1 and TRBJ2-5; TRBD2 is taken as the D call from the table, unchecked against the DNA. TRBV21-1 is a pseudogene. The sample consisted of PBMCs. CDR3 amino acids: CASSKIQRGYQETQYF. CDR3 nucleotide sequence: TGTGCCAGCAGCAAAATCCAGCGGGGTTACCAAGAGACCCAGTACTTC.